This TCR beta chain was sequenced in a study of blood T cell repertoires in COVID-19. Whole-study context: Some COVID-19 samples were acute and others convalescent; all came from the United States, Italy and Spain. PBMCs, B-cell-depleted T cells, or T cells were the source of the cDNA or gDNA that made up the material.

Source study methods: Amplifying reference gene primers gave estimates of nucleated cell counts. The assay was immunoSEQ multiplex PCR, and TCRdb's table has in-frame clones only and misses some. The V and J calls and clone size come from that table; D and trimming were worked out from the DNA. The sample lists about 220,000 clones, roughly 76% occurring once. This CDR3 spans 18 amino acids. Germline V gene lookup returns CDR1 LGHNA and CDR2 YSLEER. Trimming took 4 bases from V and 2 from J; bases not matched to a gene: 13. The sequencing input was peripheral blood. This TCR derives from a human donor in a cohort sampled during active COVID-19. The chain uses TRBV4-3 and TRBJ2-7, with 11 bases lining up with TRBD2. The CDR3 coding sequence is TGCGCCAGCAGCCCCGGGACCCTAGCGGGAGGTCTCACCTACGAGCAGTACTTC. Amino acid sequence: CASSPGTLAGGLTYEQYF.